This TCR beta chain was sequenced during a study of patients and donors after allogeneic stem cell transplantation (dated by TCRdb to the early 2020s). Library generation was performed with RT-PCR. Sequencing took place on a NextSeq 550. The raw public reads went through TCRdb reprocessing: fastp at Q25, MiXCR clone calling, in-frame beta chains kept. Under each unique CDR3 protein, matching rows form one entry showing the most common genes and DNA. The sample table lists 25,000 to 35,000 distinct CDR3 sequences, around 6.8% of them with a count of one. The ten largest clones take up roughly 36% of the sample. This clonotype was counted ten times or more. The antigen it binds to is not known. No qualities accompany the bases; no much larger clone lies one base away. The source is a human donor who was either an allogeneic HSCT recipient or a stem cell or donor lymphocyte infusion donor (not recorded which). It is not recorded whose cells these are; they may come from a transplant donor. Material for sequencing was blood, either unsorted or a sorted T cell fraction (not recorded which).

The encoded CDR3 is CASSPAGGVGTEAFF. The nucleotide sequence is given as TGTGCCAGCAGCCCCGCCGGGGGGGTTGGCACTGAAGCTTTCTTT. The chain couples TRBV7-3 to TRBJ1-1, with a tentative D gene TRBD1 over 5 matching bases. The germline V gene provides CDR1 SGHTA and CDR2 FQGTGA. The CDR3 spans 15 residues, from the cysteine through the phenylalanine. The kept DNA is CDR3 alone, 45 bases in frame from the first base. V gives up 5 bases and J gives up 4 bases, and the segment between their germline ends measures 17 bases.